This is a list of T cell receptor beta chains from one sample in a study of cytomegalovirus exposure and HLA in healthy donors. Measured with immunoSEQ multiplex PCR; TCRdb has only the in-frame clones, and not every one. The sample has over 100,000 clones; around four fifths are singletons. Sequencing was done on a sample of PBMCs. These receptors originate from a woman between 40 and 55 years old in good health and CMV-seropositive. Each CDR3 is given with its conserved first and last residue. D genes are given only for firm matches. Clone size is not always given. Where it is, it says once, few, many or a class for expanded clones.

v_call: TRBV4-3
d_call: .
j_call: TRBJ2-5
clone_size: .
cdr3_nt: TGCGCCAGCAGCCAAGTGTTACAGGGAAGCGGGGAGCAGTACTTC
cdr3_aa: CASSQVLQGSGEQYF

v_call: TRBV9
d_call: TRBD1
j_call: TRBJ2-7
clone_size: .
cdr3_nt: TGTGCCAGCAGCCCTAGGGACAGCCCCTACTACGAGCAGTACTTC
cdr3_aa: CASSPRDSPYYEQYF

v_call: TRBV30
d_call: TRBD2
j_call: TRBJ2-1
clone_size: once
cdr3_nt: TGTGCCTGGAGCGGGGGGGCCTTTCCCAATGAGCAGTTCTTC
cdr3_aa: CAWSGGAFPNEQFF

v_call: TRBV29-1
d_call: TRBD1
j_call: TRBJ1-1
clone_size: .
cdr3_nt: TGCAGCGTTGCGGACAGGGGGAACACTGAAGCTTTCTTT
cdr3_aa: CSVADRGNTEAFF

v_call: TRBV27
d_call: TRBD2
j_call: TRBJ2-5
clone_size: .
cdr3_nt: TGTGCCGGGGAGGGAGAGACCCAGTACTTC
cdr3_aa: CAGEGETQYF

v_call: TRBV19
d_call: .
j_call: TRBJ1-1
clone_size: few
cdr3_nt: TGTGCCAGTAGTATTAGCGAGAACGGTGAAGCTTTCTTT
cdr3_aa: CASSISENGEAFF

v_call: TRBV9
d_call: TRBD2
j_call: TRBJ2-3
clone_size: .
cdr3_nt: TGTGCCAGCAGCGTAGCACTAGCGGGGGGATACACAGATACGCAGTATTTT
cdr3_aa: CASSVALAGGYTDTQYF

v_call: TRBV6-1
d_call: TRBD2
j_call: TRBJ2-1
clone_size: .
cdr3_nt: TGTGCCAGCAGTGGACTAGCGGCAATCTCCTACAATGAGCAGTTCTTC
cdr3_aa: CASSGLAAISYNEQFF

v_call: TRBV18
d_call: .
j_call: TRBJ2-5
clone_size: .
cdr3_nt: TGTGCCAGCTCACCGACGGGTAGTGATGAGACCCAGTACTTC
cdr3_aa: CASSPTGSDETQYF

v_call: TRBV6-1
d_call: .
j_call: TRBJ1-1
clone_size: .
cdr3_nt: TGTGCCAGCAGTGAAGCGGGGCGGATTGAAGCTTTCTTT
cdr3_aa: CASSEAGRIEAFF

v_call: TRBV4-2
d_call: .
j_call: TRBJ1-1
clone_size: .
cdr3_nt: TGTGCTAGCAGCCTCGGACAGACGATGGTAGGAAACACTGAAGCTTTCTTT
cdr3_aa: CASSLGQTMVGNTEAFF

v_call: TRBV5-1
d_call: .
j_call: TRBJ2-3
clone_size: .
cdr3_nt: TGCGCCAGCAGCGAGGGCCCAGGGGCAGATACGCAGTATTTT
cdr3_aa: CASSEGPGADTQYF

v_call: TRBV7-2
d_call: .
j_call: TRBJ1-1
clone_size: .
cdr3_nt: TGTGCCAGCAGCCCGGGGGGGGGTGTCAGCACTGAAGCTTTCTTT
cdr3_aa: CASSPGGGVSTEAFF

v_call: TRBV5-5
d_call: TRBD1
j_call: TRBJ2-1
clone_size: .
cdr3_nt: TGTGCCAGCAGCTCCGACAGGGGGACCTCCTACAATGAGCAGTTCTTC
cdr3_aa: CASSSDRGTSYNEQFF

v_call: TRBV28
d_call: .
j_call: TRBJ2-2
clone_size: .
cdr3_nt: TGTGCCAGCAGTTCCCTCGACAGACTTGGGAACACCGGGGAGCTGTTTTTT
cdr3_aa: CASSSLDRLGNTGELFF

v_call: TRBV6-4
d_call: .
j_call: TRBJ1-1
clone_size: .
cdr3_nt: TGTGCCAGCAGTGACAAAGGGGAGGGCACTGAAGCTTTCTTT
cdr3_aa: CASSDKGEGTEAFF

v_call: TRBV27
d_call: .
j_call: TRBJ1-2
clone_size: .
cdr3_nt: TGTGCCAGCAGCATACTCGCAGGGACTAACTATGGCTACACCTTC
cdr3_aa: CASSILAGTNYGYTF

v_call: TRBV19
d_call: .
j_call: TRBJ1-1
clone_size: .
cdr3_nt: TGTGCCAGTAGTCTACGGGGACACTCCATGAACACTGAAGCTTTCTTT
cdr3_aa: CASSLRGHSMNTEAFF

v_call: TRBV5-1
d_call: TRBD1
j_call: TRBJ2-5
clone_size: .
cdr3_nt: TGCGCCAGCAGAACGCGAGGAACAGGGGATCTCCAAGAGACCCAGTACTTC
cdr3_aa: CASRTRGTGDLQETQYF

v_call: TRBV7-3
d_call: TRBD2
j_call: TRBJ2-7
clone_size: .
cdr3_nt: TGTGCCAGCAGCCTGACAGCGGGAAGCTACGAGCAGTACTTC
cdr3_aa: CASSLTAGSYEQYF

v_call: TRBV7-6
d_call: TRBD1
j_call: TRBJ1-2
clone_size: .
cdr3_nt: TGTGCCAGCAGCTTAGGACAGGGCATTGCCTTCTTC
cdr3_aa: CASSLGQGIAFF

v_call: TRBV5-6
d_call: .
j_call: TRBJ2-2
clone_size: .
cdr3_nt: TGTGCCAGCAGCCGAACCGGGGGATCGAACACCGGGGAGCTGTTTTTT
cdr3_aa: CASSRTGGSNTGELFF

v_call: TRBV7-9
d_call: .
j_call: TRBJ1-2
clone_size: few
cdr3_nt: TGTGCCAGCAGCCGTGGTTCTCCCGGGGAAGGCTACACCTTC
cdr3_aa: CASSRGSPGEGYTF

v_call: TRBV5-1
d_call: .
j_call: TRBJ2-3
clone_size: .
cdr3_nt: TGCGCCAGCAGCCCTGGCTGGGGCCGCACAGATACGCAGTATTTT
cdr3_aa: CASSPGWGRTDTQYF

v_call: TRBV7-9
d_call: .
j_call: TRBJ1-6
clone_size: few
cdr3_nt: TGTGCCAGCAGCCCCATAGGGGGTCAGGGCCGGGATTATAATTCACCCCTCCACTTT
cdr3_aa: CASSPIGGQGRDYNSPLHF

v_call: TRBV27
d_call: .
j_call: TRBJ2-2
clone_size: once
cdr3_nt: TGTGCCAGCAGTGTGACGGGGGGCGATGGGGAGCTGTTTTTT
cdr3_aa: CASSVTGGDGELFF

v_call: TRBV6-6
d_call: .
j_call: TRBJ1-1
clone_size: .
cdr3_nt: TGTGCCAGCAGACCGTCGGAAGGGGGACACACTGAAGCTTTCTTT
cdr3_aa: CASRPSEGGHTEAFF

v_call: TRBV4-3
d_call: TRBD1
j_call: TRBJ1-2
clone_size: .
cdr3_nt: TGCGCCAGCAGCCAGTTGGACAGGGGTTACGGCTACACCTTC
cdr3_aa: CASSQLDRGYGYTF

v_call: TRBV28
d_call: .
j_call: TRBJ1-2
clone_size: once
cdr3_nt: TGTGCCAGCAGTTTACGCTATGGCTACACCTTC
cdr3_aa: CASSLRYGYTF

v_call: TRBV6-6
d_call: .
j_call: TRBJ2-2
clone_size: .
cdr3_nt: TGTGCCAGCAGCCCCGGTAGCACCGGGGAGCTGTTTTTT
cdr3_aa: CASSPGSTGELFF

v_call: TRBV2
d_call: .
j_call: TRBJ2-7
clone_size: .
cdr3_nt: TGTGCCAGCATTAAACAGGGGATTAGGCGGGATGCGGGGGAGCAGTACTTC
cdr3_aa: CASIKQGIRRDAGEQYF

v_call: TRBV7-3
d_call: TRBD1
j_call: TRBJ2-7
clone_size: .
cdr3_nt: TGTGCCAGCAGCTTATCCGGGACAGGGCCCTACGAGCAGTACTTC
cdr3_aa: CASSLSGTGPYEQYF

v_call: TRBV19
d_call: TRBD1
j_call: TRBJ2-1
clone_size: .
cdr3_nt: TGTGCCAGTAGTAAGGGGACAGGGAAGGCGGTTGATGAGCAGTTCTTC
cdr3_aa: CASSKGTGKAVDEQFF

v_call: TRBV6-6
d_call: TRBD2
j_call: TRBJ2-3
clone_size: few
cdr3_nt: TGTGCCAGCACTTCCCGAAGCGGGGGCACAGATACGCAGTATTTT
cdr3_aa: CASTSRSGGTDTQYF

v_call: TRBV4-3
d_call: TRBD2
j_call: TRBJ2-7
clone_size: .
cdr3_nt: TGCGCCAGCAGCCAAGCACTAGCGGGGGGGCCCAACGAGCAGTACTTC
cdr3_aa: CASSQALAGGPNEQYF

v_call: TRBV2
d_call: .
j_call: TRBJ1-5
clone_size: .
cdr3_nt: TGTGCCAGCAGCCCTCGGGGAAATGGGGTACAGCCCCAGCATTTT
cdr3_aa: CASSPRGNGVQPQHF

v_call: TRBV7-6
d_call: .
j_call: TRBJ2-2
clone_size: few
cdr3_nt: TGTGCCAGCAGCTCATCGTCCCAGGGGGGTGGCGGGGAGCTGTTTTTT
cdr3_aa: CASSSSSQGGGGELFF

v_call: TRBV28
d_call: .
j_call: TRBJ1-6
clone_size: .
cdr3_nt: TGTGCCAGACGGACAGAAGGGGCTCATAATTCACCCCTCCACTTT
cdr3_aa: CARRTEGAHNSPLHF

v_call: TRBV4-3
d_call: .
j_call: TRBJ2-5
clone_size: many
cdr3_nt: TGCGCCAGCAGCCAAGAGGATACAGGGTTACAAGAGACCCAGTACTTC
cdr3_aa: CASSQEDTGLQETQYF

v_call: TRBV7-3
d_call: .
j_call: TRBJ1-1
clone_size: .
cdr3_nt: TGTGCCAGCAGTCTACAGGGTGGCGTGGGGAAGACTGAAGCTTTCTTT
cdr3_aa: CASSLQGGVGKTEAFF

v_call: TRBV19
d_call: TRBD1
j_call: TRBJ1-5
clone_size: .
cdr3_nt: TGTGCCAGTACCCTAAGGGGGACAGGGGGCGTTCAGCCCCAGCATTTT
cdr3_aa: CASTLRGTGGVQPQHF

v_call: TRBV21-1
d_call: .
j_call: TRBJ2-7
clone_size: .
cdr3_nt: TGTGCCAGCAACCCTGGGACTAGCGGGGGGCTCAGCTCCTACGAGCAGTACTTC
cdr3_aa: CASNPGTSGGLSSYEQYF

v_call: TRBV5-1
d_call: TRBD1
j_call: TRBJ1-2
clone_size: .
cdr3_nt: TGCGCCAGCAGCTTGTCACCCGGGACAGCTAATGGCTACACCTTC
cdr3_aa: CASSLSPGTANGYTF

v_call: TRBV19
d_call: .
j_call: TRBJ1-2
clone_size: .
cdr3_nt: TGTGCCAGTAGTATAGTTGGGCGCTACACCTTC
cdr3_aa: CASSIVGRYTF

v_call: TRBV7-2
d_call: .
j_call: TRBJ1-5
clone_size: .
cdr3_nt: TGTGCCAGCAGCAAAAGGGGGGGAAGATATCAGCCCCAGCATTTT
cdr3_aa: CASSKRGGRYQPQHF

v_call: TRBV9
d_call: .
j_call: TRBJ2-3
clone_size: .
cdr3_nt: TGTGCCAGCAGCGTAGAGGCCCGCGCGGGGGGACAGGGTACGCAGTATTTT
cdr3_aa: CASSVEARAGGQGTQYF

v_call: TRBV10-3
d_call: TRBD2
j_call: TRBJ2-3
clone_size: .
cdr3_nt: TGTGCCATCAGTGTGGGAACGGGAGGGGATACGCAGTATTTT
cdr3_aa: CAISVGTGGDTQYF

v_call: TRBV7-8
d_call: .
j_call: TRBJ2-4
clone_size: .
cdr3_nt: TGTGCCAGCAGCTCCGCGGTAAACATTCAGTACTTC
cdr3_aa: CASSSAVNIQYF

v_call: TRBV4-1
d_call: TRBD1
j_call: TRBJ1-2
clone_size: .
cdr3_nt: TGCGCCAGCGGACAAATGGGACAGGGGGCGAGCTATGGCTACACCTTC
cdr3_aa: CASGQMGQGASYGYTF

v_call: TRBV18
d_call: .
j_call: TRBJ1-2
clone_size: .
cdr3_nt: TGTGCCAGCTCACGGGGGGGTAGTGGCCATTATGGCTACACCTTC
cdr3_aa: CASSRGGSGHYGYTF